The source of this T cell receptor (beta chain) is a study of monozygotic twins with inflammatory bowel disease (dated by TCRdb to 2018 to 2020). For the study in its entirety: In total, approximately 28 monozygotic twin pairs made up the full study: 19 Danish pairs, all IBD-discordant, plus nine German pairs, of which four were IBD-concordant and five were IBD-discordant. Disease-associated traits were sought mainly through comparisons between IBD patients and their genetically identical healthy co-twins within discordant pairs. Each individual had, on average, about 151 000 unique TCRalpha sequences and 181 000 unique TCRbeta sequences available for analysis.

An approximately 2.3 ml peripheral blood sample was drawn into PAXgene tubes per donor and stored at -80°C. Without any T cell sorting, total RNA was extracted from whole blood using the PAXgene blood miRNA kit on an automated QIAcube. Peripheral blood from monozygotic twin pairs concordant or discordant for inflammatory bowel disease was subjected to deep TCRalpha and TCRbeta repertoire profiling with unique molecular barcoding. Smoking habits were recorded for all twin pairs, with individuals classified as current, former or never smokers. The protocol used for the library was 5' RACE. For each TCR library, around 3,500 ng of total RNA was used. For each sample, cDNA was synthesized in eight separate reactions using SMARTScribe reverse transcriptase. During cDNA synthesis, template switching introduced unique molecular identifiers that contained a 6-nucleotide sample barcode. Amplification of TCRalpha and TCRbeta cDNA involved two nested PCRs of about 15 and 9 cycles, and each PCR was followed by bead purification. Before amplification, cDNA was treated with uracil DNA-glycosylase and purified using the QIAquick PCR purification kit. The second PCR added Illumina TruSeq-compatible adapters along with sample-specific barcodes. TapeStation and Qubit were used to check library quality and concentration, and roughly 5 ng of each library went into the pool. Sequencing of pooled libraries was carried out on an Illumina HiSeq2500 single-index Rapid Run using 2 x 100 bp reads and custom sequencing primers. On the authors' methods: MiGEC version 1.2.6 was used for UMI-based consensus assembly, which corrected PCR and sequencing errors. MiXCR version 2.1.1 was used for V(D)J alignment, clonotype assembly and CDR3 extraction. To normalise gene usage, clonotype sharing and MAIT/NKT TCR abundance, the analysis used the top 1000, 10 000 and 20 000 clonotypes per sample. Diversity was computed as the inverse Simpson index with the vegan R package after downsampling to 27 000 UMIs. Paired Mann-Whitney U tests were applied to discordant twin pairs, with Benjamini-Hochberg correction for multiple testing. TCRdb reprocessed the reads; each CDR3 protein sequence makes one entry, and DNA is unavailable. The V and J calls follow TCRdb's processing rather than the paper's. The table for this sample shows more than 110,000 distinct CDR3 sequences. The ten largest clones add up to roughly 1.2% of the sample.

Details on this clonotype: Its antigen specificity is not known.

Here is what the overall study found, with its caveats: No single strong signal or clonotype linked to IBD turned up in the results, so the idea that one exists was not supported. Different T cell subtypes could not be distinguished in the analysis. Compared with healthy twins, IBD patients shared fewer clonotypes with other individuals, and the difference was most pronounced in patients with signs of disease activity. No difference in repertoire similarity was observed between concordant and discordant twins, possibly owing to limited statistical power. Background noise and inter-individual variability may have been introduced into the repertoires by the differing immunosuppressive treatments among patients. TCRbeta repertoire diversity, by inverse Simpson index, was decreased in IBD patients compared with their healthy co-twins.

The germline V gene (reference sequence) yields MNHEY for CDR1 and SMNVEV for CDR2. From the cysteine through the phenylalanine, the CDR3 covers 12 amino acids. The record lacks a DNA sequence. The V and J genes are TRBV27 and TRBJ1-1; with no DNA, the TCRdb D assignment of TRBD1 cannot be verified. The sequence was obtained from a human donor with ulcerative colitis or Crohn's disease, or a healthy co-twin of an affected twin (not recorded which). Sequenced material: blood. The CDR3 reads CASSHRESQAFF.